Sequencing of this T cell receptor (beta chain) was carried out in a study of shared clonotypes between healthy human individuals. The germline V gene encodes CDR1 SGHNT and CDR2 YYREEE (reference sequence). This CDR3 is built from 16 residues. Germline trimming cut 0 bases from V and 3 bases from J; bases unmatched to any gene: 2. Assay: immunoSEQ multiplex PCR; the TCRdb copy retains only in-frame clones and omits some. Of over a million clones in the sample, 60% to 80% were seen once. Source material: memory CD4+ T cells sorted from blood. The subset: CD45RA-negative fraction. The receptor's source is a man aged 18-30 years in good health. V gene TRBV5-4 combines with J gene TRBJ2-3; 12 positions match TRBD2. CDR3 DNA: TGTGCCAGCAGCTTGGCACTAGCGGGAGGAACAGATACGCAGTATTTT. It codes for CASSLALAGGTDTQYF.